The T cell receptor beta chain under discussion was sequenced for a study of cytomegalovirus exposure and HLA in healthy donors. Study-wide results and limits: 150 to 200 TCR beta chains were listed as cytomegalovirus-associated. Earlier analysis found most TCR beta V segments productive about 87% or about 30% of the time. Reported findings show TCR beta sequences accurately forecast HLA-A and HLA-B alleles in most subjects.

Use of 60 Vbeta and 13 Jbeta primers characterized the PCR. TCRdb's table, derived via immunoSEQ multiplex PCR, lists solely in-frame clones and lacks some. The sample consists of 35,000 to 50,000 clones, 51% of them appearing once. The germline CDR1 and CDR2 sequences are LGHNA and YNFKEQ. CDR3 size: 14 residues. V was pared by 1 base and J by 0 bases, with 7 bases between. All donors participated as healthy donors of bone marrow. This clone was seen more than once but under ten times. What it binds is unknown. The receptor comes from a man in his 60s in good health and CMV-seronegative. Input material: PBMCs. V and J are TRBV4-2 and TRBJ2-7; D remains unclear. Here the CDR3 reads CASSQVYNSYEQYF. CDR3 bases: TGTGCCAGCAGCCAAGTGTACAACTCCTACGAGCAGTACTTC.